This record looks at one T cell receptor beta chain sequence and its context. Which antigen it targets is not known. No base-level quality is on record; no much larger clone is a single base apart. V is reduced by 7 bases and J by 9 bases, leaving a spacing of 21 bases between them. The CDR3, from cysteine to phenylalanine, totals 14 residues. This entry keeps only the CDR3 DNA: 42 bases, framed from base 1. Per the germline V gene, SNHLY is the CDR1 and FYNNEI is the CDR2. The data belong to a study of T-cell reconstitution after alpha-beta-depleted transplantation in children listed by TCRdb under 2016. In the study overall: T-cell immune reconstitution after TCRalphabeta/CD19-depleted allogeneic hematopoietic cell transplantation in children was quantitatively tracked in the study by means of TCR repertoire profiling.

Library method: PCR. The instrument given in TCRdb is Illumina HiSeq 2500. TCR library preparation used molecular barcoding, with unique molecular identifiers applied to normalize quantification of the TCRbeta repertoire. The public sequencing data were trimmed at Q25 with fastp and processed into clonotypes with MiXCR by TCRdb, which kept only in-frame beta chains. Merged by CDR3 protein, the rows form single entries marked with the most common genes and DNA. The sample has fewer than 120,000 distinct CDR3 sequences on record, about a tenth of them singletons. The top ten clones comprise 8% of the sample.

The V gene is TRBV2 and the J gene is TRBJ2-5; the D gene is possibly TRBD2, with 6 bases matching. This clonotype was obtained from a human donor who donated a stem cell graft to a child with acute lymphoblastic leukemia. This specimen was PBMCs from the stem cell graft donor, taken from the stem cell graft. The CDR3 protein is CASTGTRSLGAQYF. The DNA sequence is as follows: TGTGCCAGCACTGGGACTCGCTCCCTGGGGGCCCAGTACTTC.